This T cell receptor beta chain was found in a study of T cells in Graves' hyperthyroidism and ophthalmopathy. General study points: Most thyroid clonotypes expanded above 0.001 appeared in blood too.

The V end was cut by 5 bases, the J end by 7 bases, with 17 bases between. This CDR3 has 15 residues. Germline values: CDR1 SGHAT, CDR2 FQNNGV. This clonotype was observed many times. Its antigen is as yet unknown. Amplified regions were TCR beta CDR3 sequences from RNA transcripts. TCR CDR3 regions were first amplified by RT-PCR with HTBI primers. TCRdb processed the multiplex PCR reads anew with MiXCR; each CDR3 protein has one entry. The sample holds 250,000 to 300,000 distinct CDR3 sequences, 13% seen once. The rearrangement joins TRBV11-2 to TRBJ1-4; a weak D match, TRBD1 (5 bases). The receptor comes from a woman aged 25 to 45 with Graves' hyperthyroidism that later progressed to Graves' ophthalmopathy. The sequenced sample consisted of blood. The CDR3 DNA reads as TGTGCCAGCAGCATTGCGGGGGGGATGGGTGAAAAACTGTTTTTT. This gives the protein CASSIAGGMGEKLFF.